This TCR beta chain was sequenced for a study of blood T cell repertoires in COVID-19. For the study at large: T cells, B-cell-depleted T cells, or PBMCs provided the cDNA or gDNA that served as material.

It was during active infection that Seattle patients were enrolled and then longitudinally followed. In the authors' methods: Amplification of reference gene primers provided the estimated nucleated cell counts. The method was immunoSEQ multiplex PCR; TCRdb's version includes in-frame clones alone and lacks a portion of them. Clone size and V and J calls were adopted from that table, with D and trimming inferred from the DNA. The sample includes roughly 340,000 clones, around nine tenths of them seen just once. CDR1 is MNHEY, CDR2 SMNVEV, per germline (reference sequence). The length of the CDR3 is 16 residues. With V trimmed by 8 bases and J by 1 base, 11 bases remained unmatched.

The chain is built from TRBV27 and TRBJ2-1, with TRBD2 matching 7 bases. The sequenced sample consisted of peripheral blood. The receptor was derived from a woman aged 70-85 years with COVID-19, enrolled during active disease. The DNA of the CDR3 is TGTGCCAGCGGCTCATGGGGGGGGGAGTCCTACAATGAGCAGTTCTTC. Protein product: CASGSWGGESYNEQFF.